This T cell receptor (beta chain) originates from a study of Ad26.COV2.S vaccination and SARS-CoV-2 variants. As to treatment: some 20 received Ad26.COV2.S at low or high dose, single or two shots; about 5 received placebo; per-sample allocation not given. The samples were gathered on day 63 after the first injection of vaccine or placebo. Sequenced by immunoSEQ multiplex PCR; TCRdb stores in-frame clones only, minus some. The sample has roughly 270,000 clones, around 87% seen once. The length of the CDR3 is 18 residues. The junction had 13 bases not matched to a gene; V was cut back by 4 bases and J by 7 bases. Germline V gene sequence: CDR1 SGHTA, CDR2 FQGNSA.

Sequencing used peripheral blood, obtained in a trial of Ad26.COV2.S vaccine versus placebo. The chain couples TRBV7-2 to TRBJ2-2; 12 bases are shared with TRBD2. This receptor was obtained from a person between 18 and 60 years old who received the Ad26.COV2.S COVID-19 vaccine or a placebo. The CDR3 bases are TGTGCCAGCAGCTCACTCCCCATGACTAGCGGGGGTTTCGGGGAGCTGTTTTTT. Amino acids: CASSSLPMTSGGFGELFF.